This T cell receptor (beta chain) was captured by sequencing in a study of T cells of healthy individuals. Each CDR3 protein gets one entry after TCRdb re-called the 5' RACE reads with MiXCR. The table records about 82,000 distinct CDR3 sequences, 5% of them present only once. V was shortened by 3 bases and J by 0 bases, with 10 bases between the two germline ends. From germline, CDR1 is KGHSH and CDR2 LQKENI. The CDR3 is 15 residues long. The receptor was derived from a female donor in good health. The chain employs TRBV18 and TRBJ2-3; D assignment may be TRBD1 or TRBD2 (5 bases each). The CDR3 DNA reads TGTGCCAGCTCACCGGGACGGCATAGCACAGATACGCAGTATTTT. Protein sequence: CASSPGRHSTDTQYF. Based on the CDR3 plus reference TRBV18 and TRBJ2-3, the full variable domain is NAGVMQNPRHLVRRRGQEARLRCSPMKGHSHVYWYRQLPEEGLKFMVYLQKENIIDESGMPKERFSAEFPKEGPSILRIQQVVRGDSAAYFCASSPGRHSTDTQYFGPGTRLTVL.